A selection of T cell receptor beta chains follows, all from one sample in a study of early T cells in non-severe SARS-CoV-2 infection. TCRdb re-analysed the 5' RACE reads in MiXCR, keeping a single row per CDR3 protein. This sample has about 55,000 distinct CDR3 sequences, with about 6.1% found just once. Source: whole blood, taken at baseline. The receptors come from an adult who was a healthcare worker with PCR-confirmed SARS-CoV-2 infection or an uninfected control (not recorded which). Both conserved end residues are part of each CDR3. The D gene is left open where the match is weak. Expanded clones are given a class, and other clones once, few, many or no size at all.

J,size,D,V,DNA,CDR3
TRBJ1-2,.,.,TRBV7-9,TGTGCCAGCACCGATGACAGCTATGGCTACACCTTC,CASTDDSYGYTF
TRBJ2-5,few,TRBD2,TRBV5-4,TGTGCCAGCAGCTTTCACGGAGGCGGGGGTAGCCAAGAGACCCAGTACTTC,CASSFHGGGGSQETQYF
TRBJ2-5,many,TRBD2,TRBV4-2,TGTGCCAGCAGCACCGGGACTAGCGGGGGGGCAAAGACCCAGTACTTC,CASSTGTSGGAKTQYF
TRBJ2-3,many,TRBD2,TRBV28,TGTGCCAGCAGTTTAGGACTAGCGGCTAGCACAGATACGCAGTATTTT,CASSLGLAASTDTQYF
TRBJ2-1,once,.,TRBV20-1,TGCAGTGCTAGAGGCCGGCTCCATGAGCAGTTCTTC,CSARGRLHEQFF
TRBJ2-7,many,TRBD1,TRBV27,TGTGCCAGCAGTTTATTGCAGGGGGAGAAGCAGTACTTC,CASSLLQGEKQYF
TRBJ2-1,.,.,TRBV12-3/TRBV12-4,TGTGCCAGCAGTTTAGGCTACTCTTACAATGAGCAGTTCTTC,CASSLGYSYNEQFF
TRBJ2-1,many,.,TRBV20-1,TGCAGTGCTAGTTTTTCCCCGGGACCCGCCAATGAGCAGTTCTTC,CSASFSPGPANEQFF
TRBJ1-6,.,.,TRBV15,TGTGCCACCAGCAGAGACTCTAGATTTAATTCACCCCTCCACTTT,CATSRDSRFNSPLHF
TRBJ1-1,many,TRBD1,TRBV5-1,TGCGCCAGCAGCCTACGGACAGGGAGGGATGAAGCTTTCTTT,CASSLRTGRDEAFF
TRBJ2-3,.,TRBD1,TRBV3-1,TGTGCCAGCAGCCACCGGGACAGGGGATCAGATACGCAGTATTTT,CASSHRDRGSDTQYF
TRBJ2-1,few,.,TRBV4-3,TGCGCCAGCAGCCAAGGACCCAGCTCCTACAATGAGCAGTTCTTC,CASSQGPSSYNEQFF
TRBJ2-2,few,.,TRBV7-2,TGTGCCAGCAGCTTAAGAGCCCTCGTGGAGGACCCGAACACCGGGGAGCTGTTTTTT,CASSLRALVEDPNTGELFF
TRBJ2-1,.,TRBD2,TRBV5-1,TGCGCCAGCAGCTTGGCAGCGGGGGAGCCGGATGAGCAGTTCTTC,CASSLAAGEPDEQFF
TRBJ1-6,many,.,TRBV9,TGTGCCAGCAGCGTAGCCCAAGCGACCTCACCCCTCCACTTT,CASSVAQATSPLHF
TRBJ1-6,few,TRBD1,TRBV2,TGTGCCAGCAGGTCGACAGGGGGAGGGGGCAATTCACCCCTCCACTTT,CASRSTGGGGNSPLHF
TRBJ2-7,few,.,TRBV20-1,TGCAGTGCTGCGTTCCAGGGGTCTCTCTCCTACGAGCAGTACTTC,CSAAFQGSLSYEQYF
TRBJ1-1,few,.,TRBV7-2,TGTGCCAGCAGCTTCGTAGCGGACAGTCATGATGAAGCTTTCTTT,CASSFVADSHDEAFF
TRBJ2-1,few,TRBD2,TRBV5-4,TGTGCCAGCAGCTTGTGGACTAGCGGGGGGGACAATGAGCAGTTCTTC,CASSLWTSGGDNEQFF
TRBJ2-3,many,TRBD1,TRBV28,TGTGCCAGCAGCCCGTACAGGGGGAAAAACACAGATACGCAGTATTTT,CASSPYRGKNTDTQYF
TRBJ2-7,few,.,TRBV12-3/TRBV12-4,TGTGCCAGCAGTACTTACAAACAGTACGAGCAGTACTTC,CASSTYKQYEQYF
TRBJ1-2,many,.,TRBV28,TGTGCCAGCAGTCGCCCCACCGGCGGCTACACCTTC,CASSRPTGGYTF
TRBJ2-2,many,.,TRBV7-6,TGTGCCAGCAGCCGAGGCGCCGGGGAGCTGTTTTTT,CASSRGAGELFF
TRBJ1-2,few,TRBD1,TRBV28,TGTGCCAGCACCAGGACAGGGGCAGGGGGAGGCTACACCTTC,CASTRTGAGGGYTF
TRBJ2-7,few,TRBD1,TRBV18,TGTGCCAGCTCACCCTCCGGGACAGCTTATTACGAGCAGTACTTC,CASSPSGTAYYEQYF
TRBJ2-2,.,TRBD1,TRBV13,TGTGCCAGCTGCCACGAAACAGGGGGCAACACCGGGGAGCTGTTTTTT,CASCHETGGNTGELFF
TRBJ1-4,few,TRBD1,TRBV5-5,TGTGCCAGCAGCTTGCAGGGGGTAGATGAAAAACTGTTTTTT,CASSLQGVDEKLFF
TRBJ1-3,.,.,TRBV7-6,TGTGCCAGCAGCTTAGGATACAGGGACCTACTAACTGGAAACACCATATATTTT,CASSLGYRDLLTGNTIYF
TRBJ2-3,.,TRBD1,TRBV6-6,TGTGCCAGCAGTGACAGGGGGCCAGATACGCAGTATTTT,CASSDRGPDTQYF
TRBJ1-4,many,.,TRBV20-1,TGCAGTGCTAGGGGCAGAGCAACTAATGAAAAACTGTTTTTT,CSARGRATNEKLFF
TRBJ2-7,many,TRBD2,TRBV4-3,TGCGCCAGCAGCCAAGATGAGGCGGGGGGGGCCTACGAGCAGTACTTC,CASSQDEAGGAYEQYF
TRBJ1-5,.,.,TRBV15,TGTGCCACCAGCAGAAATAACGGAGCCCAGCATTTT,CATSRNNGAQHF
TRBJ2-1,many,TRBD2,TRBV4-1,TGCGCCAGCAGCCAAGCCCTAGCGGGGGCGGATGAGCAGTTCTTC,CASSQALAGADEQFF
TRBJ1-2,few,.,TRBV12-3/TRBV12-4,TGTGCCAGCAGTCCCGGAGGGGGACTTAACTATGGCTACACCTTC,CASSPGGGLNYGYTF